This is a list of T cell receptor beta chains from one sample in a study of CD8 T cells in ankylosing spondylitis. TCRdb redid the calling of the 5' RACE reads with MiXCR, one entry per CDR3 protein. Found here are tens of thousands of distinct CDR3 sequences, approximately 10% of them singletons; the top ten hold about 1.4%. Material for sequencing was blood, either unsorted or a sorted T cell fraction (not recorded which). These receptors all stem from a male donor with ankylosing spondylitis or in good health (not recorded which). Both conserved end residues are part of each CDR3.

V gene,CDR3 protein
TRBV14,CASSRGGIEVYNEQFF
TRBV20-1,CSPSGGASDEQFF
TRBV30,CAWSVRRKQFF
TRBV11-2,CASSSPWLASYEQYF
TRBV5-1,CASGQGGKDEQYF
TRBV6-6,CASSYDGPSTDTQYF
TRBV20-1,CSAPIHNEQFF
TRBV19,CASSGTAWERDHNEQFF
TRBV6-6,CASSYFPTDTQYF
TRBV12-3/TRBV12-4,CANSHGSTDTQYF
TRBV3-1,CASSPRVEGPYEQYF
TRBV11-2,CASSFQSGNTGELFF
TRBV7-8,CASSFGGSIYNSPLHF
TRBV7-2,CVSSYQTSKETQYF
TRBV6-5,CASSYTRPDTDTQYF
TRBV12-3/TRBV12-4,CASSPRGGGASWNEQFF
TRBV20-1,CSARPDLPGSPLHF
TRBV20-1,CSASQPAPYEQYF
TRBV5-1,CASSLMGGRYNEQFF
TRBV12-3/TRBV12-4,CASTQGPTEAFF
TRBV20-1,CSVPRGNHF